This T cell receptor (beta chain) appears in the sequencing data of a study of naive and memory T cell subsets. By its share, this clonotype is medium-sized. Treatment denoted: skin biopsy from PPD injection site in Mantoux-positive individual. The library had UMIs added by 3' ligation of an oligonucleotide to TCR cDNA. Individuals with a positive Mantoux test gave biopsies from PPD-injected skin. The SP2 primer and nested alpha and beta constant region primers amplified ligated cDNA in four rounds. TCRdb reprocessed the UMI-ligation and nested PCR reads via MiXCR and lists one record per CDR3 protein. Among about 37,000 distinct CDR3 sequences, about 10% were seen once, and the ten largest hold less than 4%. The length of the CDR3 is 13 residues. Germline V gene data show CDR1 as MDHEN and CDR2 as SYDVKM. V dropped 6 bases and J dropped 1 base, with 6 bases sitting between them.

The chain combines TRBV28 with TRBJ2-2, with unresolved D. Sequenced material: skin, taken from a tuberculin skin test site. The receptor was derived from an adult in good health. For the CDR3, the DNA is TGTGCCAGCAGAGACAAGAACACCGGGGAGCTGTTTTTT. It translates to CASRDKNTGELFF.